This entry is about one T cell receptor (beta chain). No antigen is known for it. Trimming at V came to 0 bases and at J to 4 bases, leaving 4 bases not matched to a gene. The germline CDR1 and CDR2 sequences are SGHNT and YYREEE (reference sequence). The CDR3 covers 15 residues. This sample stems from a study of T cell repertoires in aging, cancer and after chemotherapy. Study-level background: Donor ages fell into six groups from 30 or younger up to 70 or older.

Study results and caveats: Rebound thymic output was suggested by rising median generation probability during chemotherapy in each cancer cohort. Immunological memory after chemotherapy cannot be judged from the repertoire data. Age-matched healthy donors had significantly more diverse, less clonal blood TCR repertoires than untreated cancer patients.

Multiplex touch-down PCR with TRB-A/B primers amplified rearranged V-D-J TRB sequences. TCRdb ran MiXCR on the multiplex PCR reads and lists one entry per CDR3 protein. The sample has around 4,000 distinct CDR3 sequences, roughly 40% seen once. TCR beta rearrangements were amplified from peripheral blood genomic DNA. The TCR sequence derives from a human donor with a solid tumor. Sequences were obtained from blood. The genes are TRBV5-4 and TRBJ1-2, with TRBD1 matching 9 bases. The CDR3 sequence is CASSLGTGDGYGYTF. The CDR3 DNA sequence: TGTGCCAGCAGCTTGGGGACAGGGGACGGCTATGGCTACACCTTC.